Listed below are T cell receptor beta chains from one sample, sequenced in a study of blood T cell repertoires in COVID-19. Sequencing was performed with immunoSEQ multiplex PCR; in TCRdb, only in-frame clones are kept and a portion is missing. The data show 90,000 to 100,000 clones, roughly 82% seen once. The sample consisted of peripheral blood. All receptors derive from a man of 80 years or more with acute or convalescent COVID-19. Both conserved end residues are part of each CDR3. Size is stated for part of the rows, as once, few or many counts, or as a class when the clone is expanded.

TRBV5-4	-	TRBJ2-7	CASSLWELASYEQYF
TRBV5-4	-	TRBJ1-1	CASSLDRGPEAFF
TRBV27	-	TRBJ1-5	CASSSAGRNQPQHF
TRBV7-2	-	TRBJ1-5	CASRRDNSNQPQHF
TRBV7-2	-	TRBJ2-1	CASSLAGRGSSYNEQFF
TRBV7-8	once	TRBJ1-5	CASSEQGTTARVGNQPQHF
TRBV2	-	TRBJ1-1	CASSDPRRAEAFF
TRBV15	-	TRBJ2-3	CATSRDLFAASTDTQYF
TRBV6-6	-	TRBJ1-5	CASSYSQGSNQPQHF
TRBV14	-	TRBJ2-7	CASSPSYEQYF
TRBV27	once	TRBJ2-1	CAISRQGNNEQFF
TRBV5-8	once	TRBJ2-4	CASSSQGLAKNIQYF
TRBV7-2	few	TRBJ1-5	CASSLGAGGQPQHF
TRBV7-2	-	TRBJ2-5	CASSLESSRETQYF
TRBV30	-	TRBJ2-2	CAWSIGSGELFF
TRBV19	once	TRBJ1-1	CASSIGVTEAFF
TRBV19	-	TRBJ2-7	CASSVGQGPLEQYF
TRBV28	-	TRBJ1-6	CASSESTGQNSPLHF
TRBV30	-	TRBJ2-7	CAWSEGVSYEQYF
TRBV27	-	TRBJ2-7	CASSFIGSEQYF
TRBV6-5	-	TRBJ2-2	CASRPDRGLGGELFF
TRBV6-5	-	TRBJ1-1	CASREGPGNTEAFF
TRBV3-1/TRBV3-2	-	TRBJ2-5	CASSQYRVSIQETQYF
TRBV6-2/TRBV6-3	-	TRBJ1-5	CASSYSVTGMGKSNQPQHF
TRBV4-3	-	TRBJ2-2	CASSRNRQGTNTGELFF
TRBV6-6	-	TRBJ1-1	CASSPRTGMSEAFF
TRBV27	-	TRBJ2-1	CASSLSGTTLLGNEQFF
TRBV29-1	-	TRBJ2-7	CSVFLRTGSSYEQYF
TRBV5-1	once	TRBJ2-2	CASSPGQSNTGELFF
TRBV18	-	TRBJ2-1	CASSRTGEGYNEQFF
TRBV19	once	TRBJ2-6	CASTRGRQNSGANVLTF
TRBV5-1	-	TRBJ2-7	CASTQGLAGAYEQYF
TRBV5-1	-	TRBJ2-1	CASSFRAGGGNEQFF
TRBV10-1	few	TRBJ2-7	CASSDAGTASEQYF
TRBV4-3	-	TRBJ1-5	CASSQDRNQPQHF